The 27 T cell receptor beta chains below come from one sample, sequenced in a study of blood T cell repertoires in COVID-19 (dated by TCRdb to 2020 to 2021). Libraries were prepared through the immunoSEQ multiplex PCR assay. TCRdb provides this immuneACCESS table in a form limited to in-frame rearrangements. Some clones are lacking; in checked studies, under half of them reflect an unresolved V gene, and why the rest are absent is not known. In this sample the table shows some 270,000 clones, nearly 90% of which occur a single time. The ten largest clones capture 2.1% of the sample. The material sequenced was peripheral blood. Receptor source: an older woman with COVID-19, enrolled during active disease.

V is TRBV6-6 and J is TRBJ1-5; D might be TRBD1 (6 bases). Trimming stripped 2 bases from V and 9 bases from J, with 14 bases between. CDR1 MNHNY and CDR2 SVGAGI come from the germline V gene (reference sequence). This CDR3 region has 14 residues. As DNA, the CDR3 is TGTGCCAGCAGTTACGAGGGGGATTTTGGGCCCCAGCATTTT. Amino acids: CASSYEGDFGPQHF.

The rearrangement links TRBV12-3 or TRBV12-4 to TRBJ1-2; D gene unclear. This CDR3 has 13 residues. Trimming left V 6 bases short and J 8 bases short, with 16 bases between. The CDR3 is CASSPTRGVGYTF. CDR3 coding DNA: TGTGCCAGCAGCCCTACACGCGGGGTGGGCTACACCTTC.

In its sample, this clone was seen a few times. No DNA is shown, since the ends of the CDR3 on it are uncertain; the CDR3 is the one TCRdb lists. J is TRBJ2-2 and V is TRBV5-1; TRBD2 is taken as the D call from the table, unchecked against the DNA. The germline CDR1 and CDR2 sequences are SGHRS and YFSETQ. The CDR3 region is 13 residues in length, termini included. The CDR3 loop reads CASSSSNTGELFF.

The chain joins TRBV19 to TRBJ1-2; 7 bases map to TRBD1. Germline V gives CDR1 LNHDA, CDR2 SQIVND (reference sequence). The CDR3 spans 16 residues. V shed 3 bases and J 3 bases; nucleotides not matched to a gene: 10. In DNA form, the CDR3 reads TGTGCCAGTAGTATCACAGGGGTCAGAGGTGACTATGGCTACACCTTC. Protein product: CASSITGVRGDYGYTF.

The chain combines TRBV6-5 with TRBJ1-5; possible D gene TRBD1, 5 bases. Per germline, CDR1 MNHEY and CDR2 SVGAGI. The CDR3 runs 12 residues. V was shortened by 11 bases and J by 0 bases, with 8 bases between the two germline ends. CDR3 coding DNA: TGTGCCGGGGGGTATAGCAATCAGCCCCAGCATTTT. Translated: CAGGYSNQPQHF.

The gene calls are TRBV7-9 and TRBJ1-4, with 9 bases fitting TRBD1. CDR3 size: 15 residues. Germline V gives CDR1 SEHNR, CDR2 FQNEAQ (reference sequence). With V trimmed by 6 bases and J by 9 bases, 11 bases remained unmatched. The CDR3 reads CASSRPGQGDQKLFF. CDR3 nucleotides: TGTGCCAGCAGTCGACCGGGACAGGGCGACCAAAAACTGTTTTTT.

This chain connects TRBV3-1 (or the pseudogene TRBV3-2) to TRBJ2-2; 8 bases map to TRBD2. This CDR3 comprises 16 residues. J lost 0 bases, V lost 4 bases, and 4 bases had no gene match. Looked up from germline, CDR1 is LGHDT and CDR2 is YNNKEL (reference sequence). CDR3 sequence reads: CASSRGGGPNTGELFF. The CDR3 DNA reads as TGTGCCAGCAGCCGAGGCGGGGGGCCGAACACCGGGGAGCTGTTTTTT.

The CDR3: CASSPLGRGSTEAFF. CDR3 DNA sequence: TGTGCCAGCAGCCCCCTGGGCAGGGGTAGTACTGAAGCTTTCTTT. The chain employs TRBV6-5 and TRBJ1-1, with D possibly being TRBD1 (6 bases). The germline V gene encodes CDR1 MNHEY and CDR2 SVGAGI. The germline V and J ends were trimmed by 6 bases and 5 bases, with 19 bases remaining between them. The CDR3 totals 15 residues.

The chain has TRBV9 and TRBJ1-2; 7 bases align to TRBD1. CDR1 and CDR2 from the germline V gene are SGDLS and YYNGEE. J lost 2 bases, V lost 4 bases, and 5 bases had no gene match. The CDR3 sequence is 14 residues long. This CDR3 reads CASSPGQANYGYTF. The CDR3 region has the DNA TGTGCCAGCAGCCCAGGACAGGCAAACTATGGCTACACCTTC. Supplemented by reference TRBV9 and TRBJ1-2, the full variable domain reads DSGVTQTPKHLITATGQRVTLRCSPRSGDLSVYWYQQSLDQGLQFLIQYYNGEERAKGNILERFSAQQFPDLHSELNLSSLELGDSALYFCASSPGQANYGYTFGSGTRLTVV.

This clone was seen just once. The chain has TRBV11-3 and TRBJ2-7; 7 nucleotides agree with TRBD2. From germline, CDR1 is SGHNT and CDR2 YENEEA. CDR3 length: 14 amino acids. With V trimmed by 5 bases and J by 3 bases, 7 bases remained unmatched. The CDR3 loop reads CASSAAGDGYEQYF. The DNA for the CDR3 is TGTGCCAGCAGCGCCGCGGGGGACGGCTACGAGCAGTACTTC.

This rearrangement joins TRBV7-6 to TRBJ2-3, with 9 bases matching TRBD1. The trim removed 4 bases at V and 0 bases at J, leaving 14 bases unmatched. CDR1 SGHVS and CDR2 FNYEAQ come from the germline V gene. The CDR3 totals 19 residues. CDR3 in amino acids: CASSSAGQGLSTSTDTQYF. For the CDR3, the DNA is TGTGCCAGCAGCTCCGCCGGACAGGGGCTGTCTACTAGCACAGATACGCAGTATTTT. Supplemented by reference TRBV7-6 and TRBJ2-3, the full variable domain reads GAGVSQSPRYKVTKRGQDVALRCDPISGHVSLYWYRQALGQGPEFLTYFNYEAQQDKSGLPNDRFSAERPEGSISTLTIQRTEQRDSAMYRCASSSAGQGLSTSTDTQYFGPGTRLTVL.

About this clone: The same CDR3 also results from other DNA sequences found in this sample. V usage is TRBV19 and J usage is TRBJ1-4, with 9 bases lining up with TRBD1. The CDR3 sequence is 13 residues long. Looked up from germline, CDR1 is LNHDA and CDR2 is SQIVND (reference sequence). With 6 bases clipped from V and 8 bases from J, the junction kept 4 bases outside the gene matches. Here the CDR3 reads CASSTDRGEKLFF. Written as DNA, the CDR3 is TGTGCCAGTAGCACAGACAGGGGGGAAAAACTGTTTTTT.

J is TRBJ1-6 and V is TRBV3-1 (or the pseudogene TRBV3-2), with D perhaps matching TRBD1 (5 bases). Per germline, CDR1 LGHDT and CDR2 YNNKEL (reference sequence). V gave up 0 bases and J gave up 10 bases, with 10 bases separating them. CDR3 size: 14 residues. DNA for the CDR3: TGTGCCAGCAGCCAAGACAACAGGAGATCACCCCTCCACTTT. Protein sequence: CASSQDNRRSPLHF.

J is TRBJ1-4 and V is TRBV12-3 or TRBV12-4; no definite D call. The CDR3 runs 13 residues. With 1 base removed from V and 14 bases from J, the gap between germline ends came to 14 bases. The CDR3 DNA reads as TGTGCCAGCAGTTTAGGGAGGGTTCGGAGTCTGTTTTTT. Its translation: CASSLGRVRSLFF.

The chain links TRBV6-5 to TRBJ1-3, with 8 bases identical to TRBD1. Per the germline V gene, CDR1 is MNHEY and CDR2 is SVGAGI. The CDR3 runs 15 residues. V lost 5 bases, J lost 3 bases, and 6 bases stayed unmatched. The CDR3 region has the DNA TGTGCCAGCAGTCGGGGACAGGTTTATGGAAACACCATATATTTT. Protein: CASSRGQVYGNTIYF.

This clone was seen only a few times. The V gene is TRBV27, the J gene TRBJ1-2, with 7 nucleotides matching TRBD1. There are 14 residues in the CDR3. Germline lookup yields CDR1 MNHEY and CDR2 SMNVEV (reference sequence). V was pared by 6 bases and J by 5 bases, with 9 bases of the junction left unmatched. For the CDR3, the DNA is TGTGCCAGCAGGCCCGCGGCAGGGGGGTATGGCTACACCTTC. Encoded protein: CASRPAAGGYGYTF.

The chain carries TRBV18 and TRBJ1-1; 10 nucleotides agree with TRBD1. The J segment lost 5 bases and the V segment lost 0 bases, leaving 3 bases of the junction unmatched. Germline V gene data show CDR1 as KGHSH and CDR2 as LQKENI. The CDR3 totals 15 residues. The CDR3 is CASSPPMGQGTEAFF. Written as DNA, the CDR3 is TGTGCCAGCTCACCACCGATGGGACAGGGGACTGAAGCTTTCTTT.

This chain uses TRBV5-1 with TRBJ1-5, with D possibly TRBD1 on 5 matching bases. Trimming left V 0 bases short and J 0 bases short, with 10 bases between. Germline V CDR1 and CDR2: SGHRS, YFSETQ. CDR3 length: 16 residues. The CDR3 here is CASSLEDGGSNQPQHF. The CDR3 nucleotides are TGCGCCAGCAGCTTGGAGGACGGGGGTAGCAATCAGCCCCAGCATTTT.

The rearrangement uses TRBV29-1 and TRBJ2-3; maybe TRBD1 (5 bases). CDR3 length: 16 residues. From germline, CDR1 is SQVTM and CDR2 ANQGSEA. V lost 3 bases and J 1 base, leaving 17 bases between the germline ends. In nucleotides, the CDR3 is TGCAGCGTTGAGGGGTTTGGGGCCAGTCGCACAGATACGCAGTATTTT. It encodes CSVEGFGASRTDTQYF.

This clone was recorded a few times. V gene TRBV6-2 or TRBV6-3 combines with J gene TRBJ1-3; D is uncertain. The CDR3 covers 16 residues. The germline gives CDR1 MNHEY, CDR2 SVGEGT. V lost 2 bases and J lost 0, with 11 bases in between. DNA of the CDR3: TGTGCCAGCAGTTACCTTCGGTCGCGCTCTGGAAACACCATATATTTT. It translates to CASSYLRSRSGNTIYF.

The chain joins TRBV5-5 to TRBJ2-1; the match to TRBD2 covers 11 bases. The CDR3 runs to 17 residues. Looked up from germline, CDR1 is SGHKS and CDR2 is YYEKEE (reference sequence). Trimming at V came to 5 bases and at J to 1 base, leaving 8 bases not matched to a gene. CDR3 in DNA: TGTGCCAGCAGAAGGGGACTAGCGGACTGGTCCTACAATGAGCAGTTCTTC. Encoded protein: CASRRGLADWSYNEQFF.

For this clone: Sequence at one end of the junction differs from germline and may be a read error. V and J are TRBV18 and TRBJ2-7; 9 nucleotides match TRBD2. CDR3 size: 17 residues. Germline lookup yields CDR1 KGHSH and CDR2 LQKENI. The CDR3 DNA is TGTGCCAGCTCATCACCCACCACTGGCGGGGGGGTGGACGAGCAGTACTTC. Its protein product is CASSSPTTGGGVDEQYF.

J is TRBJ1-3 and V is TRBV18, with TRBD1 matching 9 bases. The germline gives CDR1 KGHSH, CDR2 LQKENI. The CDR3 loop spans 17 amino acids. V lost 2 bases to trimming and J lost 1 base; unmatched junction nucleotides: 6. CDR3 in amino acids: CASSPRGQGDSGNTIYF. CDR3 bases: TGTGCCAGCTCACCAAGGGGACAGGGCGATTCTGGAAACACCATATATTTT.

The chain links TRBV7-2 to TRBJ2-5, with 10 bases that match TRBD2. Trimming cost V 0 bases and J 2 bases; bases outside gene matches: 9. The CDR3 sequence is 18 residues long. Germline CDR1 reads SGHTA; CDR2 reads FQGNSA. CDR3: CASSLAVVAGGLQETQYF. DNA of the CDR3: TGTGCCAGCAGCTTAGCGGTTGTAGCGGGGGGCTTACAAGAGACCCAGTACTTC.

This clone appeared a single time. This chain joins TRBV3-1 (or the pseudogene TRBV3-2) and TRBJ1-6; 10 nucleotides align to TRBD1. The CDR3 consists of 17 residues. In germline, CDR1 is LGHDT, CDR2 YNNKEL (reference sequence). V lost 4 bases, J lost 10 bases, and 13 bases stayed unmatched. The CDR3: CASSPSPGTGVRSPLHF. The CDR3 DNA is TGTGCCAGCAGCCCTAGTCCCGGGACAGGGGTTCGGTCACCCCTCCACTTT.

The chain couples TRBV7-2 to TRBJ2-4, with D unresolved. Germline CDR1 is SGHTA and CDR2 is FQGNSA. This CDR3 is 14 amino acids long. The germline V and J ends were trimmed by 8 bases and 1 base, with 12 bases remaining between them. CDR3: CASGPRMAKNIQYF. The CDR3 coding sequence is TGTGCCAGCGGCCCCCGTATGGCCAAAAACATTCAGTACTTC.

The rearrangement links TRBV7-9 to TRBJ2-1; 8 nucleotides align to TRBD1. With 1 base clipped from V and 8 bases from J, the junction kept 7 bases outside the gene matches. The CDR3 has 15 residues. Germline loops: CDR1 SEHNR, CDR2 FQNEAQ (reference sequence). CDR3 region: CASSLGQGPFYEQFF. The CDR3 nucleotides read TGTGCCAGCAGCTTAGGACAGGGGCCCTTCTATGAGCAGTTCTTC.